The 2 T cell receptor beta chains listed next were all sequenced from one sample in a study of T cells in Graves' hyperthyroidism and ophthalmopathy. RNA transcripts gave rise to amplified TCR beta CDR3 regions. The study used the HTBI primer set for a first-round RT-PCR of the TCR CDR3. One entry per CDR3 protein, called by TCRdb with MiXCR from the multiplex PCR reads. The sample records about 600,000 distinct CDR3 sequences, 13% to 15% being singletons. Sequences were obtained from blood. The receptor source for this set is a woman between 18 and 29 years old with Graves' ophthalmopathy.

There are many counts of this clonotype. CDR3 residues: CATSDPGGKYF. In DNA form, the CDR3 reads TGTGCCACCAGTGATCCGGGGGGGAAGTACTTC. The chain recombines TRBV24-1 with TRBJ2-4; 8 bases map to TRBD2. Looked up from germline, CDR1 is KGHDR and CDR2 is SFDVKD. The V segment lost 3 bases and the J segment 14 bases; nucleotides outside the gene matches: 2. This CDR3 spans 11 amino acids.

This clonotype was detected many times. The CDR3 region is CASRPAGSYEQYF. The CDR3 nucleotides are TGTGCCAGCAGGCCAGCCGGTTCCTACGAGCAGTACTTC. V usage is TRBV7-9 and J usage is TRBJ2-7; D not resolved. The CDR3 is made up of 13 amino acids. From germline, CDR1 is SEHNR and CDR2 FQNEAQ (reference sequence). V was cut by 6 bases and J by 1 base, with 10 bases left in between.